The 17 T cell receptor beta chains in this list originate from one sample, sequenced in a study of T cell repertoires and HLA-DP antigens. Assay: immunoSEQ multiplex PCR; the TCRdb copy retains only in-frame clones and omits some. The table lists some 89,000 clones, about nine tenths of them singletons. The antigens of these receptors remain unknown. Source material: CD4+ T cells from PBMCs. The receptors stem from a man aged 50 or older in good health and CMV-seronegative.

The chain joins TRBV6-6 to TRBJ1-5, with 11 bases that match TRBD1. The CDR3 is 15 amino acids. V was pared by 5 bases and J by 5 bases, with 5 bases of the junction left unmatched. CDR1 and CDR2 (germline): MNHNY, SVGAGI (reference sequence). The CDR3 is CASSRTGGFDQPQHF. DNA for the CDR3: TGTGCCAGCAGTAGGACAGGGGGCTTTGATCAGCCCCAGCATTTT.

The rearrangement links TRBV7-9 to TRBJ2-1; D is unclear. This CDR3 has 13 residues. V lost 6 bases to trimming and J lost 8 bases, with 14 bases between them. From germline, CDR1 is SEHNR and CDR2 FQNEAQ (reference sequence). The CDR3 sequence: CASRRKIVDEQFF. CDR3 in DNA: TGTGCCAGCAGGCGTAAAATAGTAGATGAGCAGTTCTTC. The entire variable domain, with the rest obtained from reference TRBV7-9 and TRBJ2-1, is as follows: DTGVSQNPRHKITKRGQNVTFRCDPISEHNRLYWYRQTLGQGPEFLTYFQNEAQLEKSRLLSDRFSAERPKGSFSTLEIQRTEQGDSAMYLCASRRKIVDEQFFGPGTRLTVL.

A word on this clone: Other DNA sequences in the same sample also yield this CDR3. The rearrangement uses TRBV9 and TRBJ2-2; D remains unclear. V lost 0 bases to trimming and J lost 6 bases, with 6 bases between them. Looked up from germline, CDR1 is SGDLS and CDR2 is YYNGEE. CDR3 length equals 13 residues. In DNA form, the CDR3 reads TGTGCCAGCAGCGTAGCTACTGCCGGGGAGCTGTTTTTT. Its protein is CASSVATAGELFF. The full variable domain, completed using reference TRBV9 and TRBJ2-2, is DSGVTQTPKHLITATGQRVTLRCSPRSGDLSVYWYQQSLDQGLQFLIQYYNGEERAKGNILERFSAQQFPDLHSELNLSSLELGDSALYFCASSVATAGELFFGEGSRLTVL.

This chain joins TRBV9 and TRBJ2-3; 7 bases line up with TRBD1. Unmatched junction bases numbered 3, after V lost 2 bases and J lost 3 bases. The length of the CDR3 is 14 residues. Per germline, CDR1 SGDLS and CDR2 YYNGEE. The CDR3 region is CASSVYRGTDTQYF. The CDR3 DNA sequence: TGTGCCAGCAGCGTCTACAGGGGAACAGATACGCAGTATTTT.

The chain joins TRBV28 to TRBJ1-1, with D possibly being TRBD1 (5 bases). This CDR3 contains 18 residues. Germline CDR1 reads MDHEN; CDR2 reads SYDVKM. V was clipped by 3 bases and J by 1 base, with 21 bases between them. The CDR3 is CASSLSAGRLGTNTEAFF. The CDR3 DNA follows: TGTGCCAGCAGTTTGTCGGCAGGCCGCCTCGGGACGAACACTGAAGCTTTCTTT.

This sequence joins TRBV19 and TRBJ1-2; a weak D match, TRBD1 (5 bases). CDR1 and CDR2 (germline): LNHDA, SQIVND (reference sequence). The CDR3 totals 16 residues. V lost 5 bases and J lost 1, with 17 bases in between. The CDR3 nucleotides are TGTGCCAGTAGTCGGAAAAACCAGGGAGGTAACTATGGCTACACCTTC. Translating gives CASSRKNQGGNYGYTF.

The chain joins TRBV5-1 to TRBJ2-3; 13 positions match TRBD2. The CDR3 length is 16 residues. Unmatched junction bases numbered 2, after V lost 0 bases and J lost 4 bases. The germline gives CDR1 SGHRS, CDR2 YFSETQ. In nucleotides, the CDR3 is TGCGCCAGCAGCTTGGGGACTAGCGGGGGCGCAGATACGCAGTATTTT. It codes for CASSLGTSGGADTQYF.

The V gene is TRBV19, the J gene TRBJ2-3, with 9 nucleotides matching TRBD2. CDR1 is LNHDA, CDR2 SQIVND, per germline (reference sequence). Germline trimming cut 3 bases from V and 3 bases from J; bases unmatched to any gene: 4. The CDR3 contains 15 residues. The CDR3 spells CASSMESGGTDTQYF. The CDR3 bases are TGTGCCAGTAGTATGGAGAGCGGGGGGACAGATACGCAGTATTTT.

The chain is built from TRBV27 and TRBJ1-1; TRBD1 is a possible D gene (5 bases). This CDR3 spans 14 amino acids. Germline CDR1 MNHEY, CDR2 SMNVEV (reference sequence). V was trimmed by 4 bases and J by 1 base, leaving 10 bases between them. The CDR3 here is CASSWGRQNTEAFF. Here the CDR3 DNA reads TGTGCCAGCAGTTGGGGCAGGCAGAACACTGAAGCTTTCTTT.

The chain links TRBV2 to TRBJ2-3; either TRBD1 or TRBD2 may supply D (6 bases each). Germline assignment: CDR1 SNHLY and CDR2 FYNNEI. CDR3 size: 15 residues. Between the trimmed V and J ends, which lost 9 bases and 2 bases, there was a span of 18 bases. The CDR3 sequence: CASLKGGGITDTQYF. CDR3 nucleotides: TGTGCCAGTCTCAAGGGGGGCGGGATCACAGATACGCAGTATTTT.

CDR3 in DNA: TGTGCCAGCTCACCAAGCGCCGGGGAGCTGTTTTTT. Amino acid sequence: CASSPSAGELFF. The rearrangement links TRBV18 to TRBJ2-2; D not certain. This CDR3 has 12 amino acids. The germline V gene encodes CDR1 KGHSH and CDR2 LQKENI. V gave up 2 bases and J gave up 6 bases, with 4 bases separating them.

This clone has a handful of counts. This rearrangement joins TRBV21-1 to TRBJ2-7; TRBD1, the table's D call, was not compared with the DNA. TRBV21-1 is a known pseudogene. This CDR3 has 19 residues. The CDR3 protein is CASSKDPGQGRACSYEQYF. DNA of the CDR3: TGTGCCAGCAGCAAAGACCCGGGACAGGGGAGGGCCTGCTCCTACGAGCAGTACTTC.

V is TRBV7-8 and J is TRBJ2-2; D is tentatively TRBD1 or TRBD2 (6 bases each). CDR1 and CDR2 (germline): SGHVS, FQNEAQ. V gave up 3 bases and J gave up 3 bases, with 11 bases separating them. This CDR3 region has 15 residues. Written as DNA, the CDR3 is TGTGCCAGCAGCTTTCGGAGGGGGGACACCGGGGAGCTGTTTTTT. It codes for CASSFRRGDTGELFF.

In nucleotides, the CDR3 is TGTGCCAGCAGCTTGCCGGGCCCAGGGGACAATGAGCAGTTCTTC. It yields the protein CASSLPGPGDNEQFF. J is TRBJ2-1 and V is TRBV5-4; D perhaps matches TRBD1 (6 bases). The CDR3 length is 15 residues. Germline CDR1 and CDR2: SGHNT and YYREEE (reference sequence). V shed 1 base and J shed 5 bases, with 13 bases lying between them.

The rearrangement uses TRBV6-5 and TRBJ1-3; 7 bases fit TRBD1. Germline V gives CDR1 MNHEY, CDR2 SVGAGI. The CDR3 is 13 residues long. The junction had 4 bases not matched to a gene; V was cut back by 7 bases and J by 4 bases. The DNA for the CDR3 is TGTGCCAGCAAAACAGGGGCCGGAAACACCATATATTTT. Amino acid sequence: CASKTGAGNTIYF.

The chain is built from TRBV12-1 and TRBJ1-4. TRBV12-1 is a known pseudogene. This CDR3 has 15 residues. CDR3 amino acids: CASTQMGRTNEKLFF. The CDR3 nucleotides read TGTGCCAGCACCCAAATGGGACGGACTAATGAAAAACTGTTTTTT.

V gene TRBV11-3 combines with J gene TRBJ2-2; 9 bases agree with TRBD2. Losses at the gene ends were 2 bases for V and 5 bases for J; bases not matched to a gene: 15. CDR3 length: 19 amino acids. The germline V gene encodes CDR1 SGHNT and CDR2 YENEEA. CDR3 nucleotides: TGTGCCAGCAGCTTATTTCGTTCCTCTGCGGGAGGGAAGACCGGGGAGCTGTTTTTT. Protein product: CASSLFRSSAGGKTGELFF.